This T cell receptor beta chain appears in the sequencing data of a study of blood T cell repertoires in COVID-19. Turning to the study itself: Donors in the United States, Italy and Spain gave samples during acute or convalescent COVID-19.

CDR3 size: 15 residues. V lost 2 bases and J lost 3, with 8 bases in between. Germline-derived CDR1 and CDR2 are SGHTA and FQGNSA. The assay was immunoSEQ multiplex PCR, and TCRdb's table has in-frame clones only and misses some. The table shows approximately 54,000 clones, with 86% occurring only once. The TCR was taken from a human donor in a cohort sampled during active COVID-19. This chain links TRBV7-2 with TRBJ2-6; D might be TRBD1 (6 bases). The specimen was peripheral blood. The chain's CDR3 is CASSLSGVGANVLTF. CDR3 nucleotide sequence: TGTGCCAGCAGCTTATCAGGGGTTGGGGCCAACGTCCTGACTTTC.